The T cell receptor (beta chain) described here comes from a study of read filtering for tumor transcriptome and immune sequencing. About the research overall: Among patients, some 17 were male and 14 female, aged about 47 to 85 (mean about 69). Points from the study as a whole: Compared with RNA-seq, IR-seq gave much higher clonotype depth and reliability.

Molecular barcoded adaptors covering alpha/delta and beta/gamma chains were used on 400 ng RNA. From the reads, TCRdb called clonotypes with MiXCR, one entry per CDR3 protein. The sample has 48,000 or so distinct CDR3 sequences, around a fifth seen once. This clonotype occurred many times. Its cognate antigen is unknown. Sequenced input: a population of CD138-negative cells sorted from bone marrow. The receptor was derived from a donor aged 40 or over with multiple myeloma.

This CDR3 reads CASSSGQAYSYEQYF. As DNA, the CDR3 is TGTGCCAGCAGTTCGGGGCAGGCCTACTCCTACGAGCAGTACTTC. The rearrangement links TRBV6-2 or TRBV6-3 to TRBJ2-7; D is perhaps TRBD1 or TRBD2 (5 bases each). Germline CDR1 is MNHEY and CDR2 is SVGEGT. With 4 bases removed from V and 0 bases from J, the gap between germline ends came to 13 bases. The CDR3 has 15 residues.